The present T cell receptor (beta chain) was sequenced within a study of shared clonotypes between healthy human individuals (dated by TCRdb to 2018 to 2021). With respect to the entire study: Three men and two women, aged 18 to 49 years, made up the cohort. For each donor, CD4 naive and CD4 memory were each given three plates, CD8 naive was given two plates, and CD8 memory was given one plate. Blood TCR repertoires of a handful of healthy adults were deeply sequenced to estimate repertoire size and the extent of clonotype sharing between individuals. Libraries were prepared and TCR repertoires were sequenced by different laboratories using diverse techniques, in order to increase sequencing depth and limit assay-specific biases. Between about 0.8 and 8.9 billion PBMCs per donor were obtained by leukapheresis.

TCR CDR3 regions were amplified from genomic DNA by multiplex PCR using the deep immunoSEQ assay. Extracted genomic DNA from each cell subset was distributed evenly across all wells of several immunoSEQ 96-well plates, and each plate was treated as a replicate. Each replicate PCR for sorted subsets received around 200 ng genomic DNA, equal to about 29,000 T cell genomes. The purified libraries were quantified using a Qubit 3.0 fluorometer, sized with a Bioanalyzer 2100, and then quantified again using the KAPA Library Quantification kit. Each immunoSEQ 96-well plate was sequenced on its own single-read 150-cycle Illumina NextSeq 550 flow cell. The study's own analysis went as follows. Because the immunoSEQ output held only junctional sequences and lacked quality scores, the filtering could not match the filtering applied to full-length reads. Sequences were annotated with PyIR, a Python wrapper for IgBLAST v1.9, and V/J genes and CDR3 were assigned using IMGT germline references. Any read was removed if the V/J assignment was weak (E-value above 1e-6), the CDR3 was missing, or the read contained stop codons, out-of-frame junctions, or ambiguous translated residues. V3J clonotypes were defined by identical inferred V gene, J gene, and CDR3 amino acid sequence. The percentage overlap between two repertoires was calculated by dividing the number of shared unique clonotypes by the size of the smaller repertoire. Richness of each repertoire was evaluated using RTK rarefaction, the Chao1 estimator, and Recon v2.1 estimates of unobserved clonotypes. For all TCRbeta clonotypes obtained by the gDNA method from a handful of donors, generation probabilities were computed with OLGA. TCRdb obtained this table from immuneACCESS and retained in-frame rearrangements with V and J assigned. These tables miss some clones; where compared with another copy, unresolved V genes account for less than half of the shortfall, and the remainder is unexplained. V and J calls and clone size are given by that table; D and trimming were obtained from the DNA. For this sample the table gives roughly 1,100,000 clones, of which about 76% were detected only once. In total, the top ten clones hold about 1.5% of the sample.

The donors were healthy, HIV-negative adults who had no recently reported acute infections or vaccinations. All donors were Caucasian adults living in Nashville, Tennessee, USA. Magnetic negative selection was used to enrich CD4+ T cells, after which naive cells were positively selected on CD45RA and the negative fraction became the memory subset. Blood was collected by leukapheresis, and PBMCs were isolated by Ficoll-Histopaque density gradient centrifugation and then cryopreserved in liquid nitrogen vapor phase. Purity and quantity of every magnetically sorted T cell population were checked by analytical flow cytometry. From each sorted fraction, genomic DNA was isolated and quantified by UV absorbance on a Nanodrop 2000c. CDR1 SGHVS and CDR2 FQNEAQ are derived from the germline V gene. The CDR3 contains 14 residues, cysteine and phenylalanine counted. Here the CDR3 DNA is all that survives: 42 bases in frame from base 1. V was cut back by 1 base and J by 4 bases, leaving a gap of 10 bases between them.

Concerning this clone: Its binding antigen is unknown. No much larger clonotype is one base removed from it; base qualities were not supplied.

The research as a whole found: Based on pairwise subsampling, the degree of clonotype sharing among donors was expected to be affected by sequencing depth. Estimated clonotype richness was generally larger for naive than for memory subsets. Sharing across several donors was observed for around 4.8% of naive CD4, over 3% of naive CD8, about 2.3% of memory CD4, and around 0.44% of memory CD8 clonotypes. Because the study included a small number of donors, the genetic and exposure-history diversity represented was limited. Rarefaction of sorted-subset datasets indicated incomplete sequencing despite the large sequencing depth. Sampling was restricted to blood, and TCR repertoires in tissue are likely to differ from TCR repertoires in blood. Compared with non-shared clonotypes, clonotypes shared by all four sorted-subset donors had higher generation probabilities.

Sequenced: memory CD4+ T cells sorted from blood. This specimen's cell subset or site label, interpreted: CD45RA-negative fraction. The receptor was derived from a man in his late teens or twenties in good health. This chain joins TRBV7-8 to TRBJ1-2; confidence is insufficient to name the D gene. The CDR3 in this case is CASSLDKNLYGYTF. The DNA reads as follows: TGTGCCAGCAGCTTAGACAAGAATCTCTATGGCTACACCTTC.